A single T cell receptor (beta chain) is shown here with its context. The antigen remains unidentified. This entry comes from a study of shared clonotypes between healthy human individuals. Study-level information: A few men and a couple of women, aged 18 to 49, were donors. Overall study findings and caveats: Memory subsets generally showed lower estimated richness than naive subsets. Represented diversity, genetic and exposure-history alike, was limited by few donors.

The method was immunoSEQ multiplex PCR; TCRdb's version includes in-frame clones alone and lacks a portion of them. The sample carries more than 2,000,000 clones, more than 80% recorded once. There are 17 residues in the CDR3. From germline, CDR1 is SGDLS and CDR2 YYNGEE. Trimming took off 4 bases at V and 4 bases at J, with 20 bases between the two ends. The sequencing input was naive CD4+ T cells from PBMCs. Subset given: CD45RA+ positively selected. This sequence was found in a man between 18 and 29 years old in good health. Some clones in this sample may be carry-over from other donors' samples. The rearrangement joins TRBV9 to TRBJ2-2; weak D call: TRBD1 (6 bases). CDR3 sequence (DNA): TGTGCCAGCAGCTTAGTACCAGGGGCTTTCGGCACCGGGGAGCTGTTTTTT. Translated: CASSLVPGAFGTGELFF.